The rows below give T cell receptor beta chains drawn from one sample of a study of blood T cell repertoires in COVID-19. Profiling relied on immunoSEQ multiplex PCR, and the TCRdb table lists in-frame clones only, not all of them. The sample consists of 95,000 to 150,000 clones, approximately 82% of them appearing once. Sequencing was done on a sample of peripheral blood. These receptors originate from a woman aged 45 to 65 with acute or convalescent COVID-19. Both conserved end residues are part of each CDR3. A D gene is named only where the DNA matches it firmly. The size of a clone is reported for some rows only, either as once, few or many, or as a class for expanded clones.

d_call j_call clone_size v_call cdr3_nt cdr3_aa
- TRBJ1-5 - TRBV28 TGTGCCAGCAGGGGTGAACAGGGTAAAAATCAGCCCCAGCATTTT CASRGEQGKNQPQHF
- TRBJ1-2 - TRBV10-2 TGCGCCAGCAATCCCTCCCAGGGAGGTATTTATGGCTACACCTTC CASNPSQGGIYGYTF
- TRBJ1-2 - TRBV9 TGTGCCAGCAGCCCAGGGGCGAGGGGCGCTGGCTACACCTTC CASSPGARGAGYTF
TRBD2 TRBJ2-7 - TRBV7-2 TGTGCCAGCAGCATTCATATCACTAGCGGGTCCACCTACGAGCAGTACTTC CASSIHITSGSTYEQYF
- TRBJ1-1 - TRBV30 TGTGCCTGGAGTGCGACAGTGAACACTGAAGCTTTCTTT CAWSATVNTEAFF
- TRBJ1-1 once TRBV19 TGTGCCAGTAGGGGGACAAGGGCCGATATAACTGAAGCTTTCTTT CASRGTRADITEAFF
- TRBJ1-2 - TRBV5-1 TGCGCCAGCAGCTTGGTGACTACCGGTGGCTACACCTTC CASSLVTTGGYTF
TRBD2 TRBJ2-5 - TRBV15 TGTGCCACCAGCAGAGGGGGGGGGTTAGAGACCCAGTACTTC CATSRGGGLETQYF
TRBD1 TRBJ2-4 - TRBV4-1 TGCGCCAGCAGCCAAGTCGGCAGGGGGAAAAACATTCAGTACTTC CASSQVGRGKNIQYF
TRBD1 TRBJ2-6 - TRBV18 TGTGCCAGCTCACAGACGACCGGGACAGGGACATCTGGGGCCAACGTCCTGACTTTC CASSQTTGTGTSGANVLTF
TRBD2 TRBJ2-1 - TRBV7-3 TGTGCCAGCAGCTTAGGCGGGGGAGACAATGAGCAGTTCTTC CASSLGGGDNEQFF
- TRBJ2-7 - TRBV7-9 TGTGCCAGCAGCTTTCCTAAGACCCTCAGTAGCGGCTACGAGCAGTACTTC CASSFPKTLSSGYEQYF